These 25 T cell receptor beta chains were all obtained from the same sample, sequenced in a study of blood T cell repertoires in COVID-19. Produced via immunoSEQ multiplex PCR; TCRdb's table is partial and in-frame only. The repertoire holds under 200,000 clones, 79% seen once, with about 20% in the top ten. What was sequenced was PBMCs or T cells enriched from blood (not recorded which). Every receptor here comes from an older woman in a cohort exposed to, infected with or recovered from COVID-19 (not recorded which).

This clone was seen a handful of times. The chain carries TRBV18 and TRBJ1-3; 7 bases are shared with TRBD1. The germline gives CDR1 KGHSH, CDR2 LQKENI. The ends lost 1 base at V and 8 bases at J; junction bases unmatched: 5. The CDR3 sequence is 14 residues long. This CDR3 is CASSPRQGMDTIYF. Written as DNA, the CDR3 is TGTGCCAGCTCACCACGACAGGGAATGGACACCATATATTTT.

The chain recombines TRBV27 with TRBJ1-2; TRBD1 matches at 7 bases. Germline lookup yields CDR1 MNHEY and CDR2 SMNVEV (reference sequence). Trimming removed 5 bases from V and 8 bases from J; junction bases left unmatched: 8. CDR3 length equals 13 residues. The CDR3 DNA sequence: TGTGCCAGCAGTCCTCGGACAGGCGGAGGCTACACCTTC. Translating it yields CASSPRTGGGYTF.

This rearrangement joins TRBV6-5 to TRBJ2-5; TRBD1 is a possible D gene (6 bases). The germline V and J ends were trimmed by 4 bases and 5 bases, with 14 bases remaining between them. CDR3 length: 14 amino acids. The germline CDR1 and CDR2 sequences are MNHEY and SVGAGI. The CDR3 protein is CASSSTGTRETQYF. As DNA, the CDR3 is TGTGCCAGCAGTTCCACCGGGACAAGGGAGACCCAGTACTTC.

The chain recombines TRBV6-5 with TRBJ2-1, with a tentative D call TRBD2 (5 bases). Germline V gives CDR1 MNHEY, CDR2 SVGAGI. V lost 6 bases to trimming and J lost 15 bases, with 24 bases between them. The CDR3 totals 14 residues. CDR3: CASSKRRSTLVRFF. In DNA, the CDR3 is TGTGCCAGCAGCAAAAGGAGGTCTACCCTAGTTAGGTTCTTC.

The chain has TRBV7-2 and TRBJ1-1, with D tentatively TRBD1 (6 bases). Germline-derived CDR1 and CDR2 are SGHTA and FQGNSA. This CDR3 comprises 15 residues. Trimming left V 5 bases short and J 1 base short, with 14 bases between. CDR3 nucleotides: TGTGCCAGCAGCCTAGGACAGCCCCGGAACACTGAAGCTTTCTTT. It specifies CASSLGQPRNTEAFF. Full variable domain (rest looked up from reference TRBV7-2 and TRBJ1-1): GAGVSQSPSNKVTEKGKDVELRCDPISGHTALYWYRQSLGQGLEFLIYFQGNSAPDKSGLPSDRFSAERTGGSVSTLTIQRTQQEDSAVYLCASSLGQPRNTEAFFGQGTRLTVV.

The CDR3 here is CASGGQGTDTQYF. CDR3 sequence (DNA): TGTGCCAGTGGGGGCCAGGGCACAGATACGCAGTATTTT. This chain links TRBV12-3 or TRBV12-4 with TRBJ2-3; D may be TRBD1 (6 bases). CDR3 length equals 13 residues. Trimming pared 9 bases from V and 1 base from J, leaving 11 bases between.

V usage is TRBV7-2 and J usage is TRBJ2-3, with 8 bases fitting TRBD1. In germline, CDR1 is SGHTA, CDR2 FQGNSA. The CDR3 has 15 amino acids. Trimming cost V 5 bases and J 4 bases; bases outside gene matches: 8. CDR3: CASSPRQGTADTQYF. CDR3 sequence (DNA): TGTGCCAGCAGCCCCCGACAGGGGACCGCAGATACGCAGTATTTT.

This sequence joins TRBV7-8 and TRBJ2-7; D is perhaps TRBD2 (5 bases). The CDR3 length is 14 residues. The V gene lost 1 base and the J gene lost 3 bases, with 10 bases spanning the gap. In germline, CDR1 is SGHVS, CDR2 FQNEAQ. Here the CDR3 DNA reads TGTGCCAGCAGCTTAGTATCGGGATACTACGAGCAGTACTTC. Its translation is CASSLVSGYYEQYF.

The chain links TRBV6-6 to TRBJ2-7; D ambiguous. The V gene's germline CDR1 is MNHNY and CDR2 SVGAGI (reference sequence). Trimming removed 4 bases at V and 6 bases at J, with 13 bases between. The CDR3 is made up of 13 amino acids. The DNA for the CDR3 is TGTGCCAGCAGTTTCCCTACAGTCTTCGAGCAGTACTTC. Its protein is CASSFPTVFEQYF.

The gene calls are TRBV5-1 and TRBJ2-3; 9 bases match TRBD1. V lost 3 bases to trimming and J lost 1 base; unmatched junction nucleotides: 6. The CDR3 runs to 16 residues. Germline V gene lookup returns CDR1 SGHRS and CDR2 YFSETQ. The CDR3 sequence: CASSSEQGAGTDTQYF. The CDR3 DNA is TGCGCCAGCAGCTCAGAACAGGGGGCAGGCACAGATACGCAGTATTTT. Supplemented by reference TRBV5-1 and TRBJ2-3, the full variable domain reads KAGVTQTPRYLIKTRGQQVTLSCSPISGHRSVSWYQQTPGQGLQFLFEYFSETQRNKGNFPGRFSGRQFSNSRSEMNVSTLELGDSALYLCASSSEQGAGTDTQYFGPGTRLTVL.

This CDR3 is CASSEFLAGANEQFF. The CDR3 DNA is TGCGCCAGCAGTGAGTTCCTAGCGGGAGCTAATGAGCAGTTCTTC. The chain joins TRBV10-1 to TRBJ2-1, with 10 positions matching TRBD2. The length of the CDR3 is 15 residues. Per germline, CDR1 WNHNN and CDR2 SYGVQD (reference sequence). V lost 1 base, J lost 7 bases, and 4 bases stayed unmatched.

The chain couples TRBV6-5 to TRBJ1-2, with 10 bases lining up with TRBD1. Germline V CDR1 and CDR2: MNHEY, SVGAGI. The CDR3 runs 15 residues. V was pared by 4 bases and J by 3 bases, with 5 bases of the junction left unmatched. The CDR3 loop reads CASSSPGQGYYGYTF. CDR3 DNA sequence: TGTGCCAGCAGTTCGCCGGGACAGGGGTACTATGGCTACACCTTC.

The chain's CDR3 is CASSRTLSRANGELFF. In DNA form, the CDR3 reads TGTGCCAGCTCACGGACCCTCTCGCGGGCGAACGGGGAGCTGTTTTTT. V usage is TRBV18 and J usage is TRBJ2-2; possible D gene TRBD2, 5 bases. The CDR3 loop spans 16 amino acids. In germline, CDR1 is KGHSH, CDR2 LQKENI. The V end lost 4 bases, the J end lost 7 bases, and 19 bases lay between the germline ends.

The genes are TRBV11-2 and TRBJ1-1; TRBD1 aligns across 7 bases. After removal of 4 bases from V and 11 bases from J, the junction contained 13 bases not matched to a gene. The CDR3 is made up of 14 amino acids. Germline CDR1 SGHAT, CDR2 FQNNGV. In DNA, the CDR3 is TGTGCCAGCAGCTCCCGGACAGGAATGCGGCTCGCTTTCTTT. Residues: CASSSRTGMRLAFF.

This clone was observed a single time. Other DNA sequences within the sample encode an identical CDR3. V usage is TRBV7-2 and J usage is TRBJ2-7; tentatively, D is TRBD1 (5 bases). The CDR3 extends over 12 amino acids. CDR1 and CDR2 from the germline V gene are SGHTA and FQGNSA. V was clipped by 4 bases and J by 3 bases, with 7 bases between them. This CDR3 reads CASSSQGYEQYF. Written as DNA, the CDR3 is TGTGCCAGCAGCTCCCAGGGCTACGAGCAGTACTTC. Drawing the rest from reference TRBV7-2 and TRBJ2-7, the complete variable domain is GAGVSQSPSNKVTEKGKDVELRCDPISGHTALYWYRQSLGQGLEFLIYFQGNSAPDKSGLPSDRFSAERTGGSVSTLTIQRTQQEDSAVYLCASSSQGYEQYFGPGTRLTVT.

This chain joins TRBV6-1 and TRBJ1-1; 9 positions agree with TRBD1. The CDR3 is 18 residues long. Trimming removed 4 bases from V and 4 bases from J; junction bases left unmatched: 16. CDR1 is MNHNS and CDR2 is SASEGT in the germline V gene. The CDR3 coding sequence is TGTGCCAGCAGTGCCGCCGGGACAGGGATCGAGGGTCGCACTGAAGCTTTCTTT. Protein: CASSAAGTGIEGRTEAFF.

The CDR3 DNA sequence: TGTGCCAGCAGTTTATCCGGGGGCTCTGGAAACACCATATATTTT. It encodes CASSLSGGSGNTIYF. This chain links TRBV27 with TRBJ1-3; TRBD1 might be the D (5 bases). V dropped 0 bases and J dropped 0 bases, with 6 bases sitting between them. CDR1 is MNHEY, CDR2 SMNVEV, per germline (reference sequence). CDR3 length: 15 amino acids.

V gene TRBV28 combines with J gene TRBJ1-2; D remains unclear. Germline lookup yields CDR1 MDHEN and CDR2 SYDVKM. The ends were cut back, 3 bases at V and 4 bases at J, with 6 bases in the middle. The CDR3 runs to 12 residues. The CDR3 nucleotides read TGTGCCAGCAGTTTGTCTAGCTATGGCTACACCTTC. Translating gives CASSLSSYGYTF.

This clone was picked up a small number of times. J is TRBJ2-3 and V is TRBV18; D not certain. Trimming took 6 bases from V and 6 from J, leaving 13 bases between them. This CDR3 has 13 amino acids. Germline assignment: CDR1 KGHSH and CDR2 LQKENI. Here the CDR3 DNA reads TGTGCCAGCTCCCTCCCTTCCTCGGATACGCAGTATTTT. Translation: CASSLPSSDTQYF.

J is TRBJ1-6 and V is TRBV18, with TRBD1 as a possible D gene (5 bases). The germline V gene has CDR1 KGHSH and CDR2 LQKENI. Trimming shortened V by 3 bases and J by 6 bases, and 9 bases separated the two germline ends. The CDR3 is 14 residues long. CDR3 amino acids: CASSPTRANSPLHF. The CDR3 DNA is TGTGCCAGCTCACCTACCAGGGCTAATTCACCCCTCCACTTT.

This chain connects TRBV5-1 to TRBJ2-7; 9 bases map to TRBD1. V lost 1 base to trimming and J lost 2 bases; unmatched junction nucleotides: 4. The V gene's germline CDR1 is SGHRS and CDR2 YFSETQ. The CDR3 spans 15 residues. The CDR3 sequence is CASSLKGQGPYEQYF. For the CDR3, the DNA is TGCGCCAGCAGCTTGAAGGGACAGGGACCCTACGAGCAGTACTTC.

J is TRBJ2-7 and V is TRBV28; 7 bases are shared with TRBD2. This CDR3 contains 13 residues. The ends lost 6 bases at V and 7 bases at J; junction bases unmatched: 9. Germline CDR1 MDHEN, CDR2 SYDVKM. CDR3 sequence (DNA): TGTGCCAGCAGAGGAGCGGGGCCATGGGAGCAGTACTTC. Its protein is CASRGAGPWEQYF.

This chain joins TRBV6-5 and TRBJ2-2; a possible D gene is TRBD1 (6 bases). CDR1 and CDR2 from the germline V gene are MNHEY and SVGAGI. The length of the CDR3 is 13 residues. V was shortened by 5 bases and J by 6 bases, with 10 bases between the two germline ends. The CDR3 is CASSSQGSGELFF. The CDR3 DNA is TGTGCCAGCAGTAGTCAGGGGTCCGGGGAGCTGTTTTTT.

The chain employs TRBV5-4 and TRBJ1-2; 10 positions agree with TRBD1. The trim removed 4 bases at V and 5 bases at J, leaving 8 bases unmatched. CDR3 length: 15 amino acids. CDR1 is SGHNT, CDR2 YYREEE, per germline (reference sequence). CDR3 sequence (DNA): TGTGCCAGCAGCCCCGGGACAGGGGTAGAATATGGCTACACCTTC. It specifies CASSPGTGVEYGYTF.

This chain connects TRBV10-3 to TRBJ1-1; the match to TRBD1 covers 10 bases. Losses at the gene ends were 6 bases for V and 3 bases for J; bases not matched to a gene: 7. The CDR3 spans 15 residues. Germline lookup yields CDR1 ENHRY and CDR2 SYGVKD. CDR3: CAIRRTGGGDTEAFF. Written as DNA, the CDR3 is TGTGCCATCAGGCGGACAGGGGGAGGGGACACTGAAGCTTTCTTT.